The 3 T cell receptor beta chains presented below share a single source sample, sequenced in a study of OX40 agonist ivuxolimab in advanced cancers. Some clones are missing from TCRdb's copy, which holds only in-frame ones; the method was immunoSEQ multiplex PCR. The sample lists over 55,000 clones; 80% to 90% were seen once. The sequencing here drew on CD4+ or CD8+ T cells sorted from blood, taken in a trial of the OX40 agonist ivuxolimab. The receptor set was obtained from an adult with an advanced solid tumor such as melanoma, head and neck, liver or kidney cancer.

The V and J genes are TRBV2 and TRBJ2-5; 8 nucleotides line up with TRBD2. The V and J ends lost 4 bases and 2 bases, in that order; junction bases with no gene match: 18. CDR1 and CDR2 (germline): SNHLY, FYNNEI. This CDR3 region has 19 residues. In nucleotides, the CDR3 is TGTGCCAGCAGTGGAGACAGCGGGGGCCCAAAGTTACAACAAGAGACCCAGTACTTC. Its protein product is CASSGDSGGPKLQQETQYF.

Written as DNA, the CDR3 is TGTGCCAGCAGCCTGATGGATGCCCAGCCCCAGCATTTT. Its protein product is CASSLMDAQPQHF. The V gene is TRBV7-2, the J gene TRBJ1-5; D not certain. CDR3 length equals 13 residues. V lost 5 bases and J lost 7, with 12 bases in between. The germline CDR1 and CDR2 sequences are SGHTA and FQGNSA.

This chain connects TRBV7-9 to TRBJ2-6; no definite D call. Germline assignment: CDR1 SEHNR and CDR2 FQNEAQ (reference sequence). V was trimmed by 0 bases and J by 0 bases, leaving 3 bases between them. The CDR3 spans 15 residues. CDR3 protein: CASSLARSGANVLTF. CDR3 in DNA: TGTGCCAGCAGCTTAGCCCGCTCTGGGGCCAACGTCCTGACTTTC.